The 9 T cell receptor beta chains below all came from one sample that was sequenced in a study of cytomegalovirus exposure and HLA in healthy donors. 13 Jbeta primers and 60 Vbeta primers were used for the PCR. Sequencing used immunoSEQ multiplex PCR; TCRdb keeps in-frame clones, though not all of them. Its listing shows roughly 120,000 clones. Sequenced input: PBMCs. These receptors came from a man aged 18 to 30 in good health and CMV-seronegative.

The chain recombines TRBV23-1 with TRBJ2-5; TRBD1 matches at 9 bases. TRBV23-1 is identified as an open reading frame with a role that is uncertain. Unmatched junction bases numbered 7, after V lost 8 bases and J lost 6 bases. CDR3 size: 13 residues. CDR3 residues: CASLDRGLKTQYF. CDR3 coding DNA: TGCGCCAGCCTAGACAGGGGGTTAAAGACCCAGTACTTC.

The CDR3 region is CASGPSGQGAYGYTF. The CDR3 DNA reads TGTGCCAGCGGTCCCTCGGGACAGGGGGCCTATGGCTACACCTTC. This chain joins TRBV27 and TRBJ1-2; 12 bases map to TRBD1. With V trimmed by 8 bases and J by 4 bases, 8 bases remained unmatched. The CDR3 runs to 15 residues. Germline CDR1 and CDR2: MNHEY and SMNVEV (reference sequence).

The genes are TRBV7-3 and TRBJ1-6; 7 bases are shared with TRBD1. V shed 5 bases, J shed 7 bases, and the junction held 5 bases outside the gene matches. The CDR3 runs 14 residues. Germline V gene data show CDR1 as SGHTA and CDR2 as FQGTGA. The CDR3 loop is CASSLGTENSPLHF. In DNA form, the CDR3 reads TGTGCCAGCAGCCTTGGGACAGAAAATTCACCCCTCCACTTT.

CDR3: CAWSVGATSNQPQHF. Written as DNA, the CDR3 is TGTGCCTGGAGTGTGGGGGCAACTAGCAATCAGCCCCAGCATTTT. The V call is TRBV30, the J call TRBJ1-5; possibly TRBD1 for D (6 bases). CDR3 length: 15 residues. CDR1 and CDR2 (germline): GTSNPN, SVGIG (reference sequence). V lost 0 bases and J 0 bases, leaving 9 bases between the germline ends.

This chain joins TRBV6-5 and TRBJ1-2, with 8 bases that match TRBD1. This CDR3 has 14 amino acids. Losses at the gene ends were 6 bases for V and 3 bases for J; bases not matched to a gene: 6. CDR1 is MNHEY, CDR2 SVGAGI, per germline. CDR3: CASRLQGADYGYTF. The CDR3 DNA reads as TGTGCCAGCAGACTGCAGGGGGCGGACTATGGCTACACCTTC.

The chain employs TRBV19 and TRBJ2-2, with D unclear. The CDR3 is 13 amino acids. CDR1 LNHDA and CDR2 SQIVND come from the germline V gene (reference sequence). Trimming shortened V by 7 bases and J by 1 base, and 7 bases separated the two germline ends. CDR3: CASTTENTGELFF. The CDR3 DNA is TGTGCCAGTACCACTGAGAACACCGGGGAGCTGTTTTTT.

In nucleotides, the CDR3 is TGTGCCAGTAGTATAGAGGGGGACAGTGAAGCTTTCTTT. Its translation: CASSIEGDSEAFF. This chain links TRBV19 with TRBJ1-1; 7 bases match TRBD1. CDR1 is LNHDA, CDR2 SQIVND, per germline (reference sequence). V trimming: 0 bases; J trimming: 7 bases; junction bases outside the gene matches: 2. This CDR3 comprises 13 residues.

The chain carries TRBV5-1 and TRBJ2-2; D possibly corresponds to TRBD1 (6 bases). Trimming took off 0 bases at V and 5 bases at J, with 14 bases between the two ends. The CDR3 length is 16 residues. In germline, CDR1 is SGHRS, CDR2 YFSETQ. The CDR3 sequence: CASSLGSTGRTGELFF. The CDR3 DNA is TGCGCCAGCAGCTTGGGGTCTACAGGGCGGACCGGGGAGCTGTTTTTT.

The chain couples TRBV7-2 to TRBJ1-5; D possibly corresponds to TRBD1 (6 bases). Trimming took off 2 bases at V and 11 bases at J, with 10 bases between the two ends. The V gene's germline CDR1 is SGHTA and CDR2 FQGNSA. CDR3 size: 12 residues. CDR3 sequence reads: CASSLRGSAQHF. Written as DNA, the CDR3 is TGTGCCAGCAGCTTAAGGGGGTCAGCCCAGCATTTT. Full variable domain (rest looked up from reference TRBV7-2 and TRBJ1-5): GAGVSQSPSNKVTEKGKDVELRCDPISGHTALYWYRQSLGQGLEFLIYFQGNSAPDKSGLPSDRFSAERTGGSVSTLTIQRTQQEDSAVYLCASSLRGSAQHFGDGTRLSIL.